The next 30 T cell receptor beta chains were all read from a single sample in a study of blood T cell repertoires in COVID-19 (dated by TCRdb to 2020 to 2022). Library creation used the immunoSEQ multiplex PCR assay. TCRdb retrieved this table from immuneACCESS and kept in-frame rearrangements only. Not all clones are present; in checked studies, unresolved V genes account for under half, and no reason is known for the remainder. The sample table holds approximately 230,000 clones, of which roughly 84% were seen once. The ten largest clones capture 15% to 20% of the sample. Sequencing was performed on peripheral blood. The receptor set was obtained from a man aged 25-45 years with active or convalescent COVID-19.

The rearrangement links TRBV3-1 (or the pseudogene TRBV3-2) to TRBJ2-3; D remains ambiguous. This CDR3 spans 14 amino acids. Germline V gives CDR1 LGHDT, CDR2 YNNKEL (reference sequence). Trimming took 1 base from V and 0 from J, leaving 5 bases between them. The CDR3 region is CASSQVSSTDTQYF. DNA for the CDR3: TGTGCCAGCAGCCAAGTTTCTAGCACAGATACGCAGTATTTT.

V gene TRBV7-9 combines with J gene TRBJ2-7; perhaps TRBD1 as D (7 bases). The CDR3 length is 13 residues. Germline-derived CDR1 and CDR2 are SEHNR and FQNEAQ (reference sequence). Trimming took off 4 bases at V and 6 bases at J, with 13 bases between the two ends. CDR3 DNA sequence: TGTGCCAGCAGCTACTATCAGGGGGGCGAGCAGTACTTC. Protein product: CASSYYQGGEQYF.

The chain couples TRBV4-2 to TRBJ1-2, with 7 bases aligning to TRBD1. V lost 3 bases, J lost 2 bases, and 3 bases stayed unmatched. Germline CDR1 is LGHNA and CDR2 is YNFKEQ. There are 14 residues in the CDR3. CDR3 loop: CASSQDRTNYGYTF. In DNA form, the CDR3 reads TGTGCCAGCAGCCAGGACAGGACCAACTATGGCTACACCTTC.

The chain employs TRBV28 and TRBJ2-7, with D possibly being TRBD1 (6 bases). This CDR3 contains 13 residues. The V gene's germline CDR1 is MDHEN and CDR2 SYDVKM. Trimming removed 5 bases at V and 6 bases at J, with 14 bases between. The DNA of the CDR3 is TGTGCCAGCAGTGGGGGCCGAACGGGCGAGCAGTACTTC. Protein product: CASSGGRTGEQYF. Filled out from reference TRBV28 and TRBJ2-7, the complete variable domain reads DVKVTQSSRYLVKRTGEKVFLECVQDMDHENMFWYRQDPGLGLRLIYFSYDVKMKEKGDIPEGYSVSREKKERFSLILESASTNQTSMYLCASSGGRTGEQYFGPGTRLTVT.

The CDR3 protein is CASSFSGNFEAFF. CDR3 coding DNA: TGCGCCAGCAGCTTCTCAGGGAACTTTGAAGCTTTCTTT. V and J are TRBV5-1 and TRBJ1-1; weak D call: TRBD1 (5 bases). Germline lookup yields CDR1 SGHRS and CDR2 YFSETQ. V was cut by 2 bases and J by 7 bases, with 12 bases left in between. The CDR3 contains 13 residues. Using reference TRBV5-1 and TRBJ1-1 for the parts outside the CDR3, the full variable domain is KAGVTQTPRYLIKTRGQQVTLSCSPISGHRSVSWYQQTPGQGLQFLFEYFSETQRNKGNFPGRFSGRQFSNSRSEMNVSTLELGDSALYLCASSFSGNFEAFFGQGTRLTVV.

In its sample, this clone was seen a few times. The chain recombines TRBV11-2 with TRBJ2-1; D is unclear. CDR1 is SGHAT and CDR2 is FQNNGV in the germline V gene. V lost 5 bases and J lost 4, with 9 bases in between. The CDR3 consists of 13 residues. CDR3 sequence reads: CASSPVIYNEQFF. In nucleotides, the CDR3 is TGTGCCAGCAGCCCAGTCATATACAATGAGCAGTTCTTC.

The chain links TRBV12-3 or TRBV12-4 to TRBJ1-2; 7 bases line up with TRBD1. The CDR3 is 13 amino acids. Trimming took 7 bases from V and 5 from J; bases not matched to a gene: 7. The CDR3 sequence: CASTTTGIYGYTF. The CDR3 nucleotides are TGTGCCAGCACCACGACAGGGATTTATGGCTACACCTTC.

J is TRBJ2-7 and V is TRBV12-3 or TRBV12-4; no clear D. V was shortened by 5 bases and J by 9 bases, with 14 bases between the two germline ends. This CDR3 is built from 12 residues. In DNA form, the CDR3 reads TGTGCCAGCAGTCCCTCCTATCTCGGGCAGTACTTC. Translating gives CASSPSYLGQYF.

This chain links TRBV7-3 with TRBJ2-7, with 8 bases fitting TRBD2. V trimming: 2 bases; J trimming: 4 bases; junction bases outside the gene matches: 10. This CDR3 region has 16 residues. From germline, CDR1 is SGHTA and CDR2 FQGTGA. The CDR3 loop is CASSLVGGPGGYEQYF. The CDR3 region has the DNA TGTGCCAGCAGCTTAGTGGGAGGACCGGGGGGGTACGAGCAGTACTTC.

The table lists this clone with a few counts. The chain recombines TRBV21-1 with TRBJ2-7; the table's TRBD2 call for D was not verified on the DNA. TRBV21-1 is noted as a pseudogene. This CDR3 comprises 15 residues. For the CDR3, the DNA is TGTGCCAGCAGCAATCCGCGGGAGGGCCTTTGGGAGCAGTACTTC. This encodes CASSNPREGLWEQYF.

This sequence joins TRBV9 and TRBJ2-3; TRBD2 matches 9 bases. Trimming took 0 bases from V and 0 from J; bases not matched to a gene: 5. CDR1 is SGDLS and CDR2 is YYNGEE in the germline V gene. The CDR3 is 17 amino acids. The CDR3 DNA sequence: TGTGCCAGCAGCGTAGTGGATAGCGGGAGAAGCACAGATACGCAGTATTTT. This sequence encodes CASSVVDSGRSTDTQYF.

With respect to this clone: Compared with germline, one end of the junction differs, possibly owing to a read error. V and J are TRBV7-7 and TRBJ2-2; perhaps TRBD1 as D (6 bases). This CDR3 has 16 residues. CDR1 is SSHAT, CDR2 FNYEAQ, per germline (reference sequence). The CDR3, as DNA: TGTGCTAGCAGCTTAGGTGGGGGCGCTTACACCGGGGAGCTGTTTTTT. Protein sequence: CASSLGGGAYTGELFF.

The chain couples TRBV4-3 to TRBJ1-2; the D gene is possibly TRBD1 (6 bases). This CDR3 has 14 residues. Trimming stripped 7 bases from V and 4 bases from J, with 16 bases between. Germline V gives CDR1 LGHNA, CDR2 YSLEER. The CDR3 sequence: CASTLTGSAYGYTF. The CDR3 DNA is TGCGCCAGCACTTTAACAGGGTCCGCCTATGGCTACACCTTC.

This clone is classed as medium-sized. The rearrangement uses TRBV10-3 and TRBJ1-5, with 8 nucleotides matching TRBD1. The CDR3 has 13 residues. J gave up 7 bases and V 6 bases, and 5 bases lay outside the gene matches. Germline CDR1 and CDR2: ENHRY and SYGVKD. The CDR3 loop is CAISTGGWQPQHF. CDR3 DNA: TGTGCCATCAGCACAGGGGGATGGCAGCCCCAGCATTTT.

The gene calls are TRBV9 and TRBJ2-1, with 7 bases that match TRBD2. The germline gives CDR1 SGDLS, CDR2 YYNGEE. The ends lost 10 bases at V and 6 bases at J; junction bases unmatched: 10. The CDR3 spans 13 residues. In DNA form, the CDR3 reads TGTGCCGATGGCGGGAGATGGGGCAATGAGCAGTTCTTC. Its translation is CADGGRWGNEQFF.

The V call is TRBV5-4, the J call TRBJ2-7; 7 positions agree with TRBD1. The V and J ends lost 6 bases and 4 bases, in that order; junction bases with no gene match: 10. This CDR3 has 14 amino acids. Germline-derived CDR1 and CDR2 are SGHNT and YYREEE (reference sequence). CDR3 coding DNA: TGTGCCAGCACCAACAGGGGTTCGCGGTACGAGCAGTACTTC. Protein: CASTNRGSRYEQYF.

This chain connects TRBV25-1 to TRBJ2-7; 8 bases are shared with TRBD1. J was trimmed by 0 bases and V by 4 bases; bases with no gene match: 5. From germline, CDR1 is MGHDK and CDR2 SYGVNS. CDR3 size: 15 residues. The CDR3 spells CASSGQGTVSYEQYF. The DNA of the CDR3 is TGTGCCAGCAGTGGACAGGGGACAGTCTCCTACGAGCAGTACTTC.

In this sample, this clone turned up once. V is TRBV27 and J is TRBJ2-7; tentative D call: TRBD2 (6 bases). Trimming left V 2 bases short and J 1 base short, with 6 bases between. The CDR3 extends over 13 amino acids. In germline, CDR1 is MNHEY, CDR2 SMNVEV (reference sequence). CDR3 in amino acids: CASSLRGSYEQYF. The CDR3, as DNA: TGTGCCAGCAGTTTACGGGGGTCCTACGAGCAGTACTTC.

A single count supports this clone. The chain's CDR3 is CASSFRTYGYTF. In DNA, the CDR3 is TGTGCCAGCAGCTTCAGAACGTATGGCTACACCTTC. The chain uses TRBV7-2 and TRBJ1-2; the D is unclear. Trimming took 3 bases from V and 5 from J, leaving 7 bases between them. CDR3 size: 12 residues. Per the germline V gene, CDR1 is SGHTA and CDR2 is FQGNSA.

J is TRBJ2-5 and V is TRBV18; D might be TRBD2 (6 bases). V was trimmed by 4 bases and J by 0 bases, leaving 12 bases between them. Germline V CDR1 and CDR2: KGHSH, LQKENI. The CDR3 has 15 residues. CDR3 residues: CASSRTTGDQETQYF. The CDR3 nucleotides are TGTGCCAGCTCACGAACGACGGGGGACCAAGAGACCCAGTACTTC.

The rearrangement uses TRBV28 and TRBJ1-3, with a tentative D call TRBD1 (5 bases). V lost 1 base and J lost 0, with 16 bases in between. CDR3 length: 18 residues. Germline CDR1 reads MDHEN; CDR2 reads SYDVKM. The CDR3 region has the DNA TGTGCCAGCAGTTTATTATGGGGCAGTACAAACTCTGGAAACACCATATATTTT. Its translation: CASSLLWGSTNSGNTIYF.

V gene TRBV28 combines with J gene TRBJ2-5, with 7 nucleotides matching TRBD2. This CDR3 comprises 14 residues. Germline assignment: CDR1 MDHEN and CDR2 SYDVKM. The V gene end was trimmed by 8 bases and the J gene end by 5 bases; junction bases not matched to a gene: 11. Here the CDR3 DNA reads TGTGCCAGCGGGGAATCTAGCGGCCCGGAGACCCAGTACTTC. It encodes CASGESSGPETQYF.

This sequence joins TRBV4-3 and TRBJ2-3, with TRBD2 identical over 12 bases. The CDR3 has 17 residues. The V gene end was trimmed by 0 bases and the J gene end by 4 bases; junction bases not matched to a gene: 5. Germline V CDR1 and CDR2: LGHNA, YSLEER. CDR3 residues: CASSQDLAGGPADTQYF. The CDR3 coding sequence is TGCGCCAGCAGCCAAGACCTAGCGGGAGGGCCCGCAGATACGCAGTATTTT.

This sequence joins TRBV5-4 and TRBJ2-5; TRBD2 might be the D (5 bases). Trimming left V 5 bases short and J 2 bases short, with 13 bases between. Germline CDR1 reads SGHNT; CDR2 reads YYREEE (reference sequence). There are 14 residues in the CDR3. This chain's CDR3 is CASSPWGVQETQYF. DNA for the CDR3: TGTGCCAGCAGTCCTTGGGGAGTTCAAGAGACCCAGTACTTC.

This chain links TRBV6-5 with TRBJ2-5; 12 nucleotides align to TRBD2. The CDR3 has 16 residues. V was clipped by 2 bases and J by 4 bases; unmatched bases: 5. Germline loops: CDR1 MNHEY, CDR2 SVGAGI. CDR3 in DNA: TGTGCCAGCAGTTACGCTCTAGCGGGGGGGAGAGAGACCCAGTACTTC. Its protein product is CASSYALAGGRETQYF.

V gene TRBV10-1 combines with J gene TRBJ2-3, with a possible D match to TRBD2 (5 bases). CDR3 size: 12 residues. Germline CDR1 WNHNN, CDR2 SYGVQD (reference sequence). V shed 7 bases and J shed 3 bases, with 8 bases lying between them. The CDR3 loop reads CASTGLTDTQYF. CDR3 DNA sequence: TGCGCCAGCACTGGACTGACAGATACGCAGTATTTT.

The chain recombines TRBV4-1 with TRBJ1-1; D is possibly TRBD1 (5 bases). Trimming removed 1 base at V and 4 bases at J, with 13 bases between. The V gene's germline CDR1 is MGHRA and CDR2 YSYEKL. This CDR3 spans 15 amino acids. CDR3 loop: CASSQGPGGGTEAFF. The CDR3 DNA sequence: TGCGCCAGCAGCCAAGGTCCCGGGGGAGGCACTGAAGCTTTCTTT.

The chain uses TRBV4-1 and TRBJ2-7, with 7 bases identical to TRBD2. Germline lookup yields CDR1 MGHRA and CDR2 YSYEKL. Trimming took 0 bases from V and 7 from J; bases not matched to a gene: 18. The CDR3 is 18 residues long. This chain's CDR3 is CASSQEARQRDAFGEQYF. Written as DNA, the CDR3 is TGCGCCAGCAGCCAAGAGGCCCGCCAGCGGGACGCCTTTGGGGAGCAGTACTTC.

This clone appeared once. The J gene is TRBJ2-3, the V gene TRBV7-2; 8 bases are a match to TRBD1. The ends lost 1 base at V and 1 base at J; junction bases unmatched: 1. The germline gives CDR1 SGHTA, CDR2 FQGNSA. The CDR3 has 15 residues. CDR3 protein: CASSLEGQGTDTQYF. CDR3 nucleotides: TGTGCCAGCAGCTTAGAGGGACAGGGCACAGATACGCAGTATTTT.

The rearrangement joins TRBV7-8 to TRBJ2-3; 13 bases line up with TRBD2. This CDR3 has 17 amino acids. From germline, CDR1 is SGHVS and CDR2 FQNEAQ. Trimming removed 5 bases from V and 4 bases from J; junction bases left unmatched: 9. CDR3: CASSPELAGGSSDTQYF. The CDR3 nucleotides read TGTGCCAGCAGCCCCGAACTAGCGGGAGGGAGTTCAGATACGCAGTATTTT.